This T cell receptor (beta chain) stems from a study of T cells in Graves' hyperthyroidism and ophthalmopathy. This clonotype was seen repeatedly, ten times or more. Amplified TCR beta CDR3 regions derived from RNA transcripts. The HTBI set primed first-round TCR CDR3 RT-PCR. TCRdb reprocessed the multiplex PCR reads via MiXCR and lists one record per CDR3 protein. The sample contains fewer than 450,000 distinct CDR3 sequences, about 14% of which appear only once. The V end lost 2 bases, the J end lost 3 bases, and 1 base lay between the germline ends. Germline CDR1 reads KGHSH; CDR2 reads LQKENI. The CDR3 totals 11 residues. Diagnoses used clinical symptoms, serum thyroxine and TRAb, thyroid ultrasound and orbital computed tomography. Each 10 ml fresh peripheral blood draw supplied the PBMCs.

The chain combines TRBV18 with TRBJ2-5; D is uncertain. Sequenced: blood. This TCR came from a man aged 50-59 years with Graves' ophthalmopathy. The DNA of the CDR3 is TGTGCCAGCTCACCAAAAGAGACCCAGTACTTC. Residues: CASSPKETQYF.